These T cell receptor beta chains were read from a single sample in a study of cytomegalovirus exposure and HLA in healthy donors. Profiling relied on immunoSEQ multiplex PCR, and the TCRdb table lists in-frame clones only, not all of them. The profile shows some 130,000 clones, 55% to 75% of them singletons. The sample taken for sequencing was PBMCs. All receptors derive from a man aged 45-65 years in good health and CMV-seropositive. The CDR3 runs from the conserved cysteine through the conserved F or W. D genes are given only for firm matches. Rows may omit the clone size; those that give it use once, few, many or a size class.

abundance	d_gene	v_gene	j_gene	CDR3aa	CDR3nt
-	-	TRBV5-1	TRBJ1-1	CASSGGRGTEAFF	TGCGCCAGCTCAGGCGGGAGGGGGACTGAAGCTTTCTTT
-	TRBD2	TRBV7-2	TRBJ2-5	CASSSGTSGKKTQYF	TGTGCCAGCAGCTCAGGGACTAGCGGAAAGAAGACCCAGTACTTC
-	-	TRBV10-3	TRBJ2-5	CAVAPEVGSRTQYF	TGTGCCGTCGCACCGGAGGTAGGGTCAAGGACCCAGTACTTC
once	-	TRBV6-6	TRBJ2-7	CASSYSIGGQDEQYF	TGTGCCAGCAGTTACTCGATCGGGGGGCAGGACGAGCAGTACTTC
-	-	TRBV5-1	TRBJ2-7	CASSPSAVSYEQYF	TGCGCCAGCAGCCCCTCAGCGGTATCCTACGAGCAGTACTTC
-	TRBD1	TRBV7-9	TRBJ1-6	CASSPTGTGKSPLHF	TGTGCCAGCAGCCCGACCGGGACAGGGAAATCACCCCTCCACTTT
-	-	TRBV7-8	TRBJ1-2	CASSLGAASNYGYTF	TGTGCCAGCAGCTTAGGGGCAGCCTCTAACTATGGCTACACCTTC
once	-	TRBV19	TRBJ2-7	CASSLTGTGAYEQYF	TGTGCCAGTAGCTTGACCGGGACTGGAGCGTACGAGCAGTACTTC
few	-	TRBV6-6	TRBJ1-1	CASILRGTEAFF	TGTGCCAGCATTCTGAGAGGCACTGAAGCTTTCTTT
-	-	TRBV19	TRBJ1-5	CASSIAAGAQPQHF	TGTGCCAGTAGTATTGCGGCAGGGGCTCAGCCCCAGCATTTT
-	-	TRBV7-3	TRBJ2-3	CASSYQGGSSTDTQYF	TGTGCCAGCAGCTACCAGGGGGGTTCTAGCACAGATACGCAGTATTTT
-	TRBD2	TRBV7-9	TRBJ2-5	CASSGRLAGDQETQYF	TGTGCCAGCAGCGGCCGACTAGCGGGGGATCAAGAGACCCAGTACTTC
-	-	TRBV4-2	TRBJ2-3	CASSQEGVLESMPDTQYF	TGTGCCAGCAGCCAAGAAGGCGTACTAGAATCGATGCCAGATACGCAGTATTTT
-	-	TRBV27	TRBJ2-5	CASSEGRGGGETQYF	TGTGCCAGCAGCGAGGGGCGGGGAGGGGGGGAGACCCAGTACTTC
-	-	TRBV14	TRBJ1-2	CASSQDTGRGNYGYTF	TGTGCCAGCAGCCAAGACACGGGCAGGGGAAACTATGGCTACACCTTC
-	TRBD2	TRBV7-2	TRBJ2-7	CASSFRLAGGLLDEQYF	TGTGCCAGCAGCTTCCGACTAGCGGGAGGGCTCCTTGACGAGCAGTACTTC
few	-	TRBV4-1	TRBJ2-5	CASSRTGTQETQYF	TGCGCCAGCAGCCGCACCGGGACTCAGGAGACCCAGTACTTC
-	TRBD2	TRBV4-1	TRBJ2-1	CASSRPGLKYNEQFF	TGCGCCAGCAGCCGGCCGGGACTAAAATACAATGAGCAGTTCTTC
-	-	TRBV7-8	TRBJ1-5	CASTPGAGRIPNQPQHF	TGTGCCAGCACCCCCGGAGCAGGGCGCATACCCAATCAGCCCCAGCATTTT
-	TRBD1	TRBV5-4	TRBJ1-6	CASSLGTGERPLHF	TGTGCCAGCAGCTTGGGAACAGGGGAAAGACCCCTCCACTTT
-	TRBD1	TRBV6-1	TRBJ1-6	CASSAEQGAYSPLHF	TGTGCCAGCAGTGCCGAACAGGGGGCCTATTCACCCCTCCACTTT
-	-	TRBV28	TRBJ2-7	CASSISGGFYEQYF	TGTGCCAGCAGTATTTCAGGTGGATTCTACGAGCAGTACTTC
-	-	TRBV5-8	TRBJ1-1	CASSLPTEAFF	TGTGCCAGCAGCCTACCCACTGAAGCTTTCTTT
-	-	TRBV2	TRBJ2-2	CASGTRTVRTGELFF	TGTGCCAGCGGTACAAGGACAGTACGCACCGGGGAGCTGTTTTTT
-	-	TRBV6-5	TRBJ2-7	CASSTGLSSYEQYF	TGTGCCAGCAGTACGGGACTGAGCTCCTACGAGCAGTACTTC
-	-	TRBV7-6	TRBJ2-7	CASSLASGVEQYF	TGTGCCAGCAGCTTAGCGTCAGGGGTCGAGCAGTACTTC
-	TRBD1	TRBV5-1	TRBJ1-2	CASSQTGNYGYTF	TGCGCCAGCAGTCAGACAGGGAACTATGGCTACACCTTC
-	TRBD1	TRBV6-4	TRBJ1-2	CASSDYPGGAYGYTF	TGTGCCAGCAGTGACTATCCAGGGGGCGCCTATGGCTACACCTTC
-	-	TRBV6-6	TRBJ1-4	CASSYSDTEKLFF	TGTGCCAGCAGTTACTCGGACACAGAAAAACTGTTTTTT
-	TRBD1	TRBV19	TRBJ1-1	CASSTDRSEAFF	TGTGCCAGTAGTACGGACAGGAGTGAAGCTTTCTTT
-	-	TRBV2	TRBJ1-1	CASSFDTEAFF	TGTGCCAGCAGTTTCGACACTGAAGCTTTCTTT
-	-	TRBV2	TRBJ2-4	CANRGGNIQYF	TGTGCCAATAGGGGGGGAAACATTCAGTACTTC
few	-	TRBV5-5	TRBJ2-7	CASSLVGRSYEQYF	TGTGCCAGCAGCTTGGTGGGGCGATCCTACGAGCAGTACTTC
-	-	TRBV29-1	TRBJ1-2	CSVERDYGYTF	TGCAGCGTTGAGAGGGATTATGGCTACACCTTC
-	-	TRBV27	TRBJ1-2	CASSLSAGVRGGYTF	TGTGCCAGCAGTTTATCAGCAGGGGTTAGGGGTGGCTACACCTTC
-	TRBD2	TRBV7-8	TRBJ2-5	CASASGRAGETQYF	TGTGCCAGCGCCAGCGGGAGGGCCGGAGAGACCCAGTACTTC
-	TRBD1	TRBV5-1	TRBJ2-2	CASSLAPGQVDGELFF	TGCGCCAGCAGCTTGGCACCGGGACAGGTAGACGGGGAGCTGTTTTTT
-	-	TRBV5-1	TRBJ1-5	CASSLQGGQPQHF	TGCGCCAGCAGCTTACAGGGCGGACAGCCCCAGCATTTT
-	TRBD2	TRBV5-1	TRBJ2-3	CASSLGYTSGGPTDTQYF	TGCGCCAGCAGCTTGGGCTACACTAGCGGGGGGCCCACAGATACGCAGTATTTT
-	TRBD2	TRBV4-3	TRBJ2-1	CASSQDRGLAVNEQFF	TGCGCCAGCAGCCAAGATCGGGGACTAGCAGTCAATGAGCAGTTCTTC
-	-	TRBV28	TRBJ2-1	CASSVGGSKNEQFF	TGTGCCAGCAGTGTAGGGGGATCTAAAAATGAGCAGTTCTTC
-	-	TRBV10-3	TRBJ2-7	CAISESVRGEQYF	TGTGCCATCAGTGAGTCTGTAAGGGGCGAGCAGTACTTC
-	-	TRBV7-2	TRBJ1-1	CASSLNVAWQGAFF	TGTGCCAGCAGCTTAAATGTCGCCTGGCAGGGAGCTTTCTTT
-	-	TRBV5-4	TRBJ1-2	CASSRRGSDYGYTF	TGTGCCAGCAGCAGAAGGGGTTCGGACTATGGCTACACCTTC
-	TRBD2	TRBV5-1	TRBJ2-1	CASSLARLAGVDEQFF	TGCGCCAGCAGCTTGGCCAGGCTAGCGGGAGTGGATGAGCAGTTCTTC
-	-	TRBV6-1	TRBJ1-6	CASSVTGSGYNSPLHF	TGTGCCAGCAGTGTCACAGGGAGCGGTTATAATTCACCCCTCCACTTT
-	TRBD2	TRBV2	TRBJ2-3	CASSNSGGSSTDTQYF	TGTGCCAGCAGTAATAGCGGGGGATCTAGCACAGATACGCAGTATTTT
few	-	TRBV6-5	TRBJ1-5	CASSVTNNQPQHF	TGTGCCAGCAGCGTGACAAACAATCAGCCCCAGCATTTT
-	-	TRBV18	TRBJ1-1	CASSPAQGGAFF	TGTGCCAGCTCACCCGCACAGGGTGGGGCTTTCTTT
-	-	TRBV7-9	TRBJ2-7	CASSILAYEQYF	TGTGCCAGCAGCATACTAGCCTACGAGCAGTACTTC